This T cell receptor (beta chain) was found in a study of blood T cell repertoires in COVID-19 (dated by TCRdb to about 2020). In terms of the full investigation: Samples from collaborators originated in the United States, Italy and Spain and spanned both the acute and convalescent phases of COVID-19. The samples were drawn from the first 160 participants of the ongoing ImmuneRACE study and from 1,254 subjects provided by 6 global collaborators. The prospective study material was composed of cDNA or gDNA derived from T cells, B-cell-depleted T cells, or PBMCs. The repertoires were released in a freely available public database intended as a resource for research on the immune response to SARS-CoV-2. The sample metadata nearly always contained a de-identified subject ID, COVID-19 status, age in years and sex. Where available, HLA class I and class II types were taken from metadata supplied by the sample provider and were not determined by assay-based typing. Subjects who had been exposed to COVID-19, were actively infected with it, or had recovered from it provided the deeply sampled blood TCRbeta repertoires that made up the dataset.

The immunoSEQ Assay, a bias-controlled multiplex PCR, was used to amplify TCRbeta CDR3 regions from genomic DNA. The authors' pipeline ran thus. The number of nucleated cells in each sample was estimated from the amplification of reference gene primers within the assay. To quantify the absolute abundance of each unique TCRbeta CDR3 rearrangement, sequence reads were collapsed and filtered. Productive Simpson clonality was computed per sample as the square root of Simpson's diversity index over productive rearrangements. TCRdb took this table from immuneACCESS and kept in-frame rearrangements with V and J called. Such tables lack part of the clones; where checked against another copy, unresolved V genes explain under half of the gap, and the rest is unexplained. V, J and clone size derive from that table, while D and trimming were established from the DNA sequence. Present in this sample are some 230,000 clones, 80% to 90% of which were seen just once. The leading ten clones occupy approximately 3.4% of the sample.

Results and caveats for the whole study, not just this receptor: Clinical and demographic metadata were provided uncurated, with the amount varying by source and participant.

Enrolling through a virtual design, the prospective study's participants ranged in age from about 18 to 89 years and lived across about two dozen United States geographic areas. Cohort assignment in the prospective study relied on participant-reported clinical history from a screening survey and a study questionnaire. Mobile phlebotomists in the prospective study collected whole blood, serum and a nasopharyngeal or oropharyngeal swab from every participant. Participants in the prospective study had the option to provide additional blood draws and questionnaires over an approximately 2-month period. Before DNA extraction, prospective study blood samples were shipped either frozen or at room temperature. On this clone: Its specific antigen is unknown. It has no much larger one-base neighbor in the sample; base qualities were not kept.

This receptor was taken from a woman aged 18-29 years in a cohort exposed to, infected with or recovered from COVID-19 (not recorded which). Sequencing used PBMCs or T cells enriched from blood (not recorded which).

The CDR3 here reads CASSTDRERSPLHF. The DNA is as follows: TGTGCCAGCAGCACGGACAGGGAGCGGTCACCCCTCCACTTT. The sequence links TRBV6-6 to TRBJ1-6; 8 bases in the middle match TRBD1. Including cysteine and phenylalanine, the CDR3 has 14 amino acids. The sequence is cut down to CDR3 DNA, 42 bases in frame from base 1. CDR1 MNHNY and CDR2 SVGAGI were looked up in the germline V gene (reference sequence). At the junction V is shortened by 6 bases and J by 10 bases; bases outside the gene matches: 8.